The next 12 T cell receptor beta chains were all read from a single sample in a study of blood T cell repertoires in COVID-19. Repertoires were generated with immunoSEQ multiplex PCR, while TCRdb's copy carries only in-frame clones and drops some. The repertoire includes roughly 190,000 clones, roughly 90% of them detected once, and 5.5% to 7% sits in the top ten. What was sequenced was peripheral blood. Source of these receptors: a woman aged 40 to 49 who had recovered from COVID-19.

The chain uses TRBV27 and TRBJ2-7, with TRBD1 matching over 12 bases. The CDR3 runs to 15 residues. Germline CDR1 MNHEY, CDR2 SMNVEV (reference sequence). V lost 5 bases and J lost 7; bases outside the gene matches: 9. CDR3 coding DNA: TGTGCCAGCAGTGTGGGCCGGGACAGGGGGCAAGAGCAGTACTTC. It specifies CASSVGRDRGQEQYF.

This clone showed up just once. This CDR3 is CASSGATGGHTDTQYF. DNA of the CDR3: TGTGCCAGCAGCGGAGCCACGGGCGGGCACACAGATACGCAGTATTTT. The chain employs TRBV5-5 and TRBJ2-3; possible D gene TRBD2, 5 bases. This CDR3 region has 16 residues. Per the germline V gene, CDR1 is SGHKS and CDR2 is YYEKEE (reference sequence). V gave up 4 bases and J gave up 2 bases, with 17 bases separating them. Full variable domain (missing parts from reference TRBV5-5 and TRBJ2-3): DAGVTQSPTHLIKTRGQQVTLRCSPISGHKSVSWYQQVLGQGPQFIFQYYEKEERGRGNFPDRFSARQFPNYSSELNVNALLLGDSALYLCASSGATGGHTDTQYFGPGTRLTVL.

The DNA for the CDR3 is TGCGCCAGCAGTGTGAGGCAGGGGGGTGGCTACACCTTC. It specifies CASSVRQGGGYTF. The chain couples TRBV10-2 to TRBJ1-2; TRBD1 matches at 7 bases. The J segment lost 7 bases and the V segment lost 4 bases, leaving 6 bases of the junction unmatched. Germline V gives CDR1 WSHSY, CDR2 SAAADI. The CDR3 covers 13 residues.

The chain employs TRBV27 and TRBJ2-1; possibly TRBD1 for D (5 bases). Germline V gives CDR1 MNHEY, CDR2 SMNVEV (reference sequence). CDR3 length equals 16 residues. Trimming pared 4 bases from V and 1 base from J, leaving 14 bases between. The CDR3 DNA reads as TGTGCCAGCAGTTCCCGCGCAGGGAATTCCTACAATGAGCAGTTCTTC. Translation gives CASSSRAGNSYNEQFF.

The gene calls are TRBV6-1 and TRBJ2-7, with TRBD1 matching 9 bases. With V trimmed by 4 bases and J by 2 bases, 9 bases remained unmatched. CDR3 length: 16 amino acids. CDR1 and CDR2 (germline): MNHNS, SASEGT. DNA for the CDR3: TGTGCCAGCAGTGCCCTCGACAGGGGGAATACCTACGAGCAGTACTTC. This sequence encodes CASSALDRGNTYEQYF.

The rearrangement joins TRBV7-2 to TRBJ2-1; 11 bases are a match to TRBD2. Germline loops: CDR1 SGHTA, CDR2 FQGNSA. Unmatched junction bases numbered 9, after V lost 5 bases and J lost 3 bases. The length of the CDR3 is 17 residues. The CDR3 coding sequence is TGTGCCAGCAGCCCACCAGCCGGGACTAGCGGCTACAATGAGCAGTTCTTC. This codes for CASSPPAGTSGYNEQFF.

The rearrangement links TRBV18 to TRBJ2-7; 11 nucleotides match TRBD1. The CDR3 consists of 17 residues. The J segment lost 7 bases and the V segment lost 4 bases, leaving 15 bases of the junction unmatched. Germline V gene sequence: CDR1 KGHSH, CDR2 LQKENI. The CDR3 here is CASSLRISGTGGGEQYF. Here the CDR3 DNA reads TGTGCCAGCTCACTACGTATTTCCGGGACAGGGGGGGGAGAGCAGTACTTC.

To note about this clone: In the same sample, other DNA sequences code for this CDR3. The chain employs TRBV3-1 (or the pseudogene TRBV3-2) and TRBJ2-2; the match to TRBD2 covers 9 bases. The V gene end was trimmed by 1 base and the J gene end by 2 bases; junction bases not matched to a gene: 2. Germline V gene lookup returns CDR1 LGHDT and CDR2 YNNKEL (reference sequence). The CDR3 has 16 residues. The CDR3 DNA is TGTGCCAGCAGCCAAGGTCTAGCGGGAAACACCGGGGAGCTGTTTTTT. This gives the protein CASSQGLAGNTGELFF.

This clone has only one observation. The gene calls are TRBV19 and TRBJ2-1; 9 nucleotides line up with TRBD1. CDR1 LNHDA and CDR2 SQIVND come from the germline V gene (reference sequence). V lost 3 bases and J lost 7; bases outside the gene matches: 10. The CDR3 extends over 16 amino acids. CDR3 DNA sequence: TGTGCCAGTAGTATGGGTTTTACAGGGGGCTCAAATGAGCAGTTCTTC. Its translation is CASSMGFTGGSNEQFF.

The gene calls are TRBV12-3 or TRBV12-4 and TRBJ1-1; no definite D call. This CDR3 spans 11 amino acids. V dropped 1 base and J dropped 11 bases, with 8 bases sitting between them. The CDR3 loop reads CASSLGRWAFF. The CDR3 bases are TGTGCCAGCAGTTTAGGGCGGTGGGCTTTCTTT.

This chain joins TRBV19 and TRBJ1-2; 9 bases match TRBD1. CDR3 length: 16 residues. Per germline, CDR1 LNHDA and CDR2 SQIVND (reference sequence). V was clipped by 4 bases and J by 2 bases; unmatched bases: 8. CDR3: CASSRGGTGINYGYTF. CDR3 DNA: TGTGCCAGTAGTAGGGGGGGGACAGGGATCAACTATGGCTACACCTTC.

This clone was observed once. The V and J genes are TRBV19 and TRBJ1-1; D is possibly TRBD1 (5 bases). The CDR3 loop spans 16 amino acids. The V end lost 9 bases, the J end lost 6 bases, and 26 bases lay between the germline ends. Germline values: CDR1 LNHDA, CDR2 SQIVND (reference sequence). CDR3 sequence: CASTLTPGTGGPEAFF. As DNA, the CDR3 is TGTGCCAGCACCTTAACACCGGGGACTGGGGGTCCTGAAGCTTTCTTT.